This T cell receptor beta chain was identified during a study of blood T cell repertoires in COVID-19. For the study at large: Sources were T cells, B-cell-depleted T cells, or PBMCs; the material itself was cDNA or gDNA.

This clone was detected only a few times. V gave up 6 bases and J gave up 4 bases; unmatched junction bases: 8. This CDR3 region has 15 residues. The germline V gene has CDR1 SNHLY and CDR2 FYNNEI. Source study methods: Estimation of nucleated cell counts relied on the amplification of reference gene primers. Here immunoSEQ multiplex PCR was the method, and the copy in TCRdb shows in-frame clones only, minus some. V and J calls and clone size are as listed in that table; D and trimming were resolved from the DNA. This sample has 300,000 or so clones, with about nine tenths found just once. This chain uses TRBV2 with TRBJ1-2, with TRBD1 matching 10 bases. The source material was peripheral blood. This TCR was recovered from a man between 50 and 59 years old with active or convalescent COVID-19. CDR3 region: CASRGTGAEGYGYTF. In DNA, the CDR3 is TGTGCCAGCAGAGGGACAGGGGCCGAGGGCTATGGCTACACCTTC.